Listed below are T cell receptor beta chains from one sample, sequenced in a study of T-cell reconstitution after alpha-beta-depleted transplantation in children. TCRdb used MiXCR to reprocess the PCR reads, holding one entry per CDR3 protein. The data show about 610,000 distinct CDR3 sequences, roughly 10% seen once. The specimen comprised PBMCs from the stem cell graft donor, sampled from the stem cell graft. These receptors all come from a human donor who donated a stem cell graft to a child with acute myeloid leukemia. Both conserved end residues are part of each CDR3. A D gene is named only where the DNA matches it firmly. Some rows have no size entry. The others give once, few or many, or a class for an expanded clone.

j_call,clone_size,d_call,v_call,cdr3_aa,cdr3_nt
TRBJ2-3,many,.,TRBV12-3/TRBV12-4,CASNEGRTDTQYF,TGTGCCAGCAATGAGGGGCGCACAGATACGCAGTATTTT
TRBJ1-1,few,.,TRBV29-1,CSVPLLHVDTEAFF,TGCAGCGTCCCCCTTTTGCATGTGGACACTGAAGCTTTCTTT
TRBJ1-4,.,.,TRBV20-1,CSAQDGNEKLFF,TGCAGTGCTCAGGACGGGAATGAAAAACTGTTTTTT
TRBJ2-7,few,TRBD1,TRBV29-1,CSVSQGAYEQYF,TGCAGCGTTTCACAGGGGGCCTACGAGCAGTACTTC
TRBJ2-1,.,TRBD2,TRBV7-2,CASSLGGRRHNEQFF,TGTGCCAGCAGCTTGGGCGGGAGGCGCCACAATGAGCAGTTCTTC
TRBJ2-3,many,.,TRBV5-1,CASSRGASDTDTQYF,TGCGCCAGCAGCCGGGGGGCTAGCGACACAGATACGCAGTATTTT
TRBJ2-4,few,TRBD2,TRBV11-1,CASSLGGSGLGAAKNIQYF,TGTGCCAGCAGCTTAGGAGGTAGCGGACTAGGGGCGGCCAAAAACATTCAGTACTTC
TRBJ2-1,many,TRBD1,TRBV5-6,CASSLAGTGFEQFF,TGTGCCAGCAGCTTGGCGGGGACAGGTTTTGAGCAGTTCTTC
TRBJ1-5,.,.,TRBV20-1,CSAEGGYSNQPQHF,TGCAGTGCCGAAGGGGGTTACAGCAATCAGCCCCAGCATTTT
TRBJ2-5,few,TRBD2,TRBV12-3/TRBV12-4,CASSLQSSGRQETQYF,TGTGCCAGCAGTTTACAGTCGAGCGGGAGACAAGAGACCCAGTACTTC
TRBJ2-5,.,TRBD2,TRBV20-1,CSAPGLAASQETQYF,TGCAGTGCTCCGGGACTAGCGGCTTCCCAAGAGACCCAGTACTTC
TRBJ2-5,.,.,TRBV6-2/TRBV6-3,CASRRDSIGETQYF,TGTGCCAGCAGACGGGACTCGATTGGGGAGACCCAGTACTTC
TRBJ2-1,.,TRBD2,TRBV9,CASSVGGLANEQFF,TGTGCCAGCAGCGTAGGCGGACTAGCGAATGAGCAGTTCTTC
TRBJ2-4,many,.,TRBV20-1,CSALFTGAKNIQYF,TGCAGTGCCTTGTTTACCGGAGCCAAAAACATTCAGTACTTC
TRBJ2-3,many,TRBD2,TRBV4-3,CASSQTPGTSGRTDTQYF,TGCGCCAGCAGCCAAACCCCTGGGACTAGCGGGCGCACAGATACGCAGTATTTT
TRBJ1-6,.,.,TRBV20-1,CSARDRLGPGSPLHF,TGCAGTGCTAGAGATCGCCTGGGGCCGGGATCACCCCTCCACTTT
TRBJ2-1,.,TRBD2,TRBV20-1,CSARGLAPGSTLTNEQFF,TGCAGTGCTAGAGGACTAGCGCCCGGATCTACACTTACAAATGAGCAGTTCTTC
TRBJ2-7,few,.,TRBV3-1,CASSQSGEQYF,TGTGCCAGCAGCCAATCGGGCGAGCAGTACTTC
TRBJ2-7,many,.,TRBV12-3/TRBV12-4,CASSLEGARDEQYF,TGTGCCAGCAGCTTGGAGGGGGCTCGGGACGAGCAGTACTTC
TRBJ2-7,.,.,TRBV4-2,CASSPGDGQGRAYEQYF,TGTGCCAGCAGCCCTGGGGATGGACAAGGGCGAGCCTACGAGCAGTACTTC
TRBJ2-5,.,TRBD2,TRBV28,CASRERELLETQYF,TGTGCCAGCAGGGAGCGGGAGCTGCTGGAGACCCAGTACTTC
TRBJ2-1,many,.,TRBV25-1,CASSESEGGEIYEQFF,TGTGCCAGCAGTGAATCGGAGGGGGGAGAGATCTATGAGCAGTTCTTC
TRBJ1-2,few,.,TRBV15,CATSRDGQGRGYTF,TGTGCCACCAGCAGAGATGGGCAGGGTAGAGGCTACACCTTC
TRBJ1-1,.,.,TRBV7-9,CASRAGVNTEAFF,TGTGCCAGCAGGGCAGGGGTGAACACTGAAGCTTTCTTT
TRBJ2-1,few,TRBD2,TRBV14,CASSRLGTSFTYNEQFF,TGTGCCAGCAGCCGGCTCGGGACTAGCTTCACCTACAATGAGCAGTTCTTC
TRBJ2-3,few,.,TRBV11-2,CASSPTGGTQYF,TGTGCCAGCAGCCCCACCGGTGGTACGCAGTATTTT
TRBJ1-5,.,.,TRBV3-1,CASSQDFNQPQHF,TGTGCCAGCAGCCAAGATTTCAATCAGCCCCAGCATTTT
TRBJ2-5,.,TRBD2,TRBV12-3/TRBV12-4,CASNPGGGLGTQYF,TGTGCCAGCAACCCGGGAGGGGGGTTAGGGACCCAGTACTTC
TRBJ2-7,.,.,TRBV12-3/TRBV12-4,CASSKATRSYEQYF,TGTGCCAGCAGTAAAGCGACCCGATCCTACGAGCAGTACTTC
TRBJ2-1,few,TRBD1,TRBV30,CAWSPRGQGRNEQFF,TGTGCCTGGTCTCCCCGAGGACAGGGGCGGAATGAGCAGTTCTTC
TRBJ2-7,.,TRBD2,TRBV6-1,CASSENTGGPEQYF,TGTGCCAGCAGTGAAAACACGGGAGGGCCCGAGCAGTACTTC
TRBJ2-1,.,TRBD2,TRBV20-1,CSARDLASGRPYNEQFF,TGCAGTGCTAGAGATCTGGCTAGCGGGAGGCCCTACAATGAGCAGTTCTTC
TRBJ2-7,few,.,TRBV7-9,CASSLDGVAYEQYF,TGTGCCAGCAGCTTAGATGGAGTTGCCTACGAGCAGTACTTC
TRBJ2-1,.,.,TRBV4-2,CASSQESSGMRTLEGNEQFF,TGTGCCAGCAGCCAAGAATCCTCAGGGATGAGGACCCTAGAAGGTAATGAGCAGTTCTTC
TRBJ2-3,few,.,TRBV29-1,CSVVPQVTDTQYF,TGCAGCGTTGTACCCCAAGTCACAGATACGCAGTATTTT
TRBJ1-2,.,TRBD1,TRBV4-2,CASSQETGRQGGGYTF,TGTGCCAGCAGCCAAGAAACGGGTCGGCAGGGGGGAGGCTACACCTTC
TRBJ2-7,many,TRBD1,TRBV6-2/TRBV6-3,CATRTGSYEQYF,TGTGCCACTAGGACAGGCTCCTACGAGCAGTACTTC
TRBJ2-3,.,.,TRBV7-9,CASSLRGMRTDTQYF,TGTGCCAGCAGCTTAAGAGGGATGCGCACAGATACGCAGTATTTT
TRBJ2-7,few,TRBD1,TRBV20-1,CSANPGQGYEQYF,TGCAGTGCTAACCCGGGACAGGGGTACGAGCAGTACTTC
TRBJ2-7,many,.,TRBV3-1,CASSQVTGTKRHEQYF,TGTGCCAGCAGCCAAGTTACCGGGACGAAGCGCCACGAGCAGTACTTC
TRBJ2-3,.,TRBD2,TRBV27,CASSPGGLSTDTQYF,TGTGCCAGCTCCCCGGGGGGGCTTAGCACAGATACGCAGTATTTT
TRBJ1-2,.,.,TRBV25-1,CASREDGDYGYTF,TGTGCCAGCAGGGAGGACGGAGACTATGGCTACACCTTC